Listed here are 10 T cell receptor beta chains from one sample, sequenced in a study of T cells in women clearing cervical HPV infection. Measured with immunoSEQ multiplex PCR; TCRdb has only the in-frame clones, and not every one. With around 30,000 clones in the sample, the ten largest clones hold about 22%. Sequencing was carried out using blood buffy coat. All receptors come from a woman aged 18-69 years with a cervical HPV16 infection that either progressed to CIN3+ or cleared (not recorded which).

Details on this clone: The observed sequence ends 3 residues before the CDR3 terminus, with the missing tail filled in from the germline J gene. V is TRBV12-3 or TRBV12-4 and J is TRBJ2-7, with 13 bases that match TRBD2. The CDR3 covers 14 residues. V shed 6 bases, J shed 4 bases, and the junction held 3 bases outside the gene matches. The chain's CDR3 is CASSPTSGRYEQYF. The covered CDR3 bases are TGTGCCAGCAGCCCGACTAGCGGGAGGTACGAG.

Concerning this clone itself: Read data end 3 residues before the CDR3 end; the end is taken from the germline J gene. This sequence joins TRBV7-7 and TRBJ1-2; the D is unclear. Looked up from germline, CDR1 is SSHAT and CDR2 is FNYEAQ (reference sequence). The CDR3 extends over 16 amino acids. The CDR3 here is CASSLGASGRADTYTF. Incomplete CDR3 DNA: TGTGCCAGCAGCTTAGGTGCTAGCGGGAGAGCAGATACC.

In the case of this clone: The CDR3 is cut off 3 residues early in the read; its end comes from the germline J gene. V gene TRBV14 combines with J gene TRBJ1-2; perhaps TRBD1 as D (6 bases). This CDR3 region has 17 residues. V lost 1 base to trimming and J lost 4 bases, with 19 bases between them. In germline, CDR1 is SGHDN, CDR2 FVKESK. CDR3 DNA, as far as it was read: TGTGCCAGCAGCCAAGTAGGTAGTAAAGACAGGCCCTATGGC. It yields the protein CASSQVGSKDRPYG. The full CDR3 is CASSQVGSKDRPYGYTF.

About this clone: The read stops 3 residues short of the end of the CDR3; the missing end is completed from the germline J gene. The chain couples TRBV11-2 to TRBJ2-3; D is unresolved. V lost 5 bases, J lost 2 bases, and 11 bases lay in between. Per germline, CDR1 SGHAT and CDR2 FQNNGV. The CDR3 contains 14 residues. The covered CDR3 bases are TGTGCCAGCAGCCTCAACATATACACAGATACG. Translating gives CASSLNIYTDT. The whole CDR3 protein reads CASSLNIYTDTQYF.

On this clone itself: The CDR3 is cut off 3 residues early in the read; its end comes from the germline J gene. The rearrangement links TRBV2 to TRBJ1-2; D may be TRBD1 (5 bases). The germline V gene has CDR1 SNHLY and CDR2 FYNNEI. With 6 bases removed from V and 5 bases from J, the gap between germline ends came to 10 bases. This CDR3 contains 12 residues. The CDR3 spells CASSTGLYGYTF. The CDR3 bases that were read are TGTGCCAGCAGCACGGGACTTTATGGC.

A word on this clone: Read sequence stops 3 residues before the CDR3 end, and the germline J gene provides the missing end. The chain couples TRBV19 to TRBJ2-5; 7 bases align to TRBD1. Germline V gene data show CDR1 as LNHDA and CDR2 as SQIVND (reference sequence). J was trimmed by 4 bases and V by 5 bases; bases with no gene match: 10. The CDR3 runs 15 residues. CDR3 sequence reads: CASSDKPGGLETQYF. Partial CDR3 DNA: TGTGCCAGTAGTGACAAACCAGGGGGTTTAGAGACC.

Comments on this clone: The read terminates 3 residues before the CDR3 end, so the remaining end is supplied by the germline J gene. The chain links TRBV18 to TRBJ1-2; D is unclear. The germline gives CDR1 KGHSH, CDR2 LQKENI. The CDR3 has 17 residues. This CDR3 reads CASSPVSLAGGLDTYTF. CDR3 DNA (partial): TGTGCCAGCTCACCAGTTTCCCTAGCGGGAGGCTTGGATACC.

Comment on this clone: The CDR3 end lies 3 residues beyond the end of the read and is filled in from the germline J gene. V usage is TRBV4-1 and J usage is TRBJ2-5, with TRBD2 matching 9 bases. The CDR3 spans 18 residues. V shed 4 bases and J 5 bases; nucleotides not matched to a gene: 17. Per germline, CDR1 MGHRA and CDR2 YSYEKL. Here the CDR3 reads CASSPWIEAGGRAETQYF. CDR3 DNA (partial): TGCGCCAGCAGCCCCTGGATCGAGGCCGGCGGGAGGGCGGAGACC.

In the case of this clone: Read coverage stops 3 residues before the CDR3 terminus; the germline J gene supplies the remainder. The chain is built from TRBV12-5 and TRBJ2-3; 9 bases are shared with TRBD2. V dropped 6 bases and J dropped 4; count of bases not matched to a gene: 14. CDR3 length: 17 residues. CDR1 is LGHNT, CDR2 FRNRAP, per germline. The CDR3 spells CASGQPNSGRGADTQYF. The covered CDR3 bases are TGTGCTAGTGGCCAACCCAATAGCGGGAGAGGGGCAGATACG.

Details on this clone: The read is 3 residues too short to cover the CDR3 end, so that end is filled in from the germline J gene. J is TRBJ2-7 and V is TRBV6-2 or TRBV6-3; D gene uncertain. This CDR3 region has 11 residues. In germline, CDR1 is MNHEY, CDR2 SVGEGT. The germline V and J ends were trimmed by 4 bases and 6 bases, with 7 bases remaining between them. The CDR3 sequence: CASSFLSEQYF. The CDR3 DNA, read in part, is TGTGCCAGCAGTTTCTTATCCGAG.